This T cell receptor beta chain emerged from a study of cytomegalovirus exposure and HLA in healthy donors. PCR employed 60 Vbeta and 13 Jbeta primers. The assay was immunoSEQ multiplex PCR, and TCRdb's table has in-frame clones only and misses some. The sample includes some 120,000 clones, more than 75% of them seen just once. As to this clone: Its antigen is not identified.

The germline V gene encodes CDR1 ENHRY and CDR2 SYGVKD. The CDR3 spans 14 residues. The V segment lost 0 bases and the J segment 2 bases; nucleotides outside the gene matches: 0. Findings of the study overall: A prior analysis recorded that most TCR beta V segments were productive about 90% or about 30% of the time.

The receptor was isolated from a man younger than 40 in good health and CMV-seropositive. The rearrangement links TRBV10-3 to TRBJ1-2, with TRBD1 identical over 7 bases. Sequencing input: PBMCs. This chain's CDR3 is CAISESTGNYGYTF. CDR3 nucleotide sequence: TGTGCCATCAGTGAGTCGACAGGGAACTATGGCTACACCTTC.